One sample yielded the 26 T cell receptor beta chains listed below, sequenced in a study of blood T cell repertoires in COVID-19. Produced via immunoSEQ multiplex PCR; TCRdb's table is partial and in-frame only. The sample contains some 700,000 clones, over 80% of which appear only once. Source material: peripheral blood. The source is a woman aged 18 to 35 with acute or convalescent COVID-19.

The chain combines TRBV27 with TRBJ1-5, with 8 bases that match TRBD1. Losses at the gene ends were 4 bases for V and 3 bases for J; bases not matched to a gene: 11. The CDR3 runs 17 residues. CDR1 and CDR2 (germline): MNHEY, SMNVEV (reference sequence). The CDR3 sequence is CASSSRTGTGVNQPQHF. Here the CDR3 DNA reads TGTGCCAGCAGTTCCCGAACCGGGACAGGAGTCAATCAGCCCCAGCATTTT.

The genes are TRBV30 and TRBJ1-2, with 8 bases that match TRBD1. V lost 0 bases to trimming and J lost 8 bases; unmatched junction nucleotides: 20. The germline V gene encodes CDR1 GTSNPN and CDR2 SVGIG (reference sequence). The CDR3 is made up of 18 amino acids. CDR3 in DNA: TGTGCCTGGAGTGTAGGGTCAGGGGGCAGCTTGGGTAGAGGCGGCTACACCTTC. Translation gives CAWSVGSGGSLGRGGYTF.

Here the CDR3 reads CASSIRRDTEAFF. The CDR3, as DNA: TGTGCCAGTAGTATTAGGAGGGACACTGAAGCTTTCTTT. V usage is TRBV19 and J usage is TRBJ1-1, with no clear D. The CDR3 spans 13 residues. Germline CDR1 is LNHDA and CDR2 is SQIVND (reference sequence). V dropped 3 bases and J dropped 3 bases, with 8 bases sitting between them.

This clone has a handful of counts. V and J are TRBV27 and TRBJ1-4; D is unclear. Germline V lookup: CDR1 MNHEY, CDR2 SMNVEV (reference sequence). V dropped 5 bases and J dropped 4 bases, with 14 bases sitting between them. The CDR3 is 15 amino acids. DNA for the CDR3: TGTGCCAGCAGTCCCCTAGACTCCTTTAATGAAAAACTGTTTTTT. This codes for CASSPLDSFNEKLFF.

This rearrangement joins TRBV7-9 to TRBJ1-1, with TRBD1 matching over 9 bases. The CDR3 has 15 amino acids. Germline-derived CDR1 and CDR2 are SEHNR and FQNEAQ (reference sequence). The junction had 5 bases not matched to a gene; V was cut back by 4 bases and J by 2 bases. The CDR3 region has the DNA TGTGCCAGCAGCTCAATACAGGGGGCAAACACTGAAGCTTTCTTT. The encoded protein is CASSSIQGANTEAFF.

This sequence joins TRBV2 and TRBJ1-4; D possibly corresponds to TRBD1 (5 bases). The CDR3 totals 15 residues. Trimming took 5 bases from V and 0 from J, leaving 10 bases between them. Germline lookup yields CDR1 SNHLY and CDR2 FYNNEI. The CDR3 DNA is TGTGCCAGCAGTTCGGGGACTGCAACTAATGAAAAACTGTTTTTT. Amino acids: CASSSGTATNEKLFF.

The rearrangement uses TRBV19 and TRBJ1-5; the match to TRBD1 covers 7 bases. Germline V lookup: CDR1 LNHDA, CDR2 SQIVND (reference sequence). The CDR3 consists of 12 residues. Trimming removed 9 bases from V and 5 bases from J; junction bases left unmatched: 4. The CDR3 region is CASRDSYQPQHF. CDR3 in DNA: TGTGCCAGCCGGGACAGCTATCAGCCCCAGCATTTT. Together with reference TRBV19 and TRBJ1-5, the CDR3 gives the full variable domain: DGGITQSPKYLFRKEGQNVTLSCEQNLNHDAMYWYRQDPGQGLRLIYYSQIVNDFQKGDIAEGYSVSREKKESFPLTVTSAQKNPTAFYLCASRDSYQPQHFGDGTRLSIL.

In the case of this clone: One end of the junction varies from germline; a read error may be responsible. The chain joins TRBV15 to TRBJ1-1, with 7 positions matching TRBD1. The CDR3 loop spans 13 amino acids. Germline V CDR1 and CDR2: LNHNV, YYDKDF (reference sequence). In DNA form, the CDR3 reads TGTGCCGCCAGGGGGACACCAAACACTGAAGCTTTCTTT. This encodes CAARGTPNTEAFF.

This clone was recorded only once. The J gene is TRBJ1-2, the V gene TRBV6-5, with 9 bases matching TRBD1. Germline assignment: CDR1 MNHEY and CDR2 SVGAGI. This CDR3 spans 14 amino acids. The V gene end was trimmed by 6 bases and the J gene end by 6 bases; junction bases not matched to a gene: 8. CDR3: CASSQGQGLHGYTF. The CDR3 region has the DNA TGTGCCAGCAGCCAGGGACAGGGTCTGCATGGCTACACCTTC.

This clone was counted only a few times. The chain has TRBV12-5 and TRBJ1-1; D possibly corresponds to TRBD1 (5 bases). Germline lookup yields CDR1 LGHNT and CDR2 FRNRAP. Trimming pared 4 bases from V and 4 bases from J, leaving 7 bases between. This CDR3 has 12 residues. The DNA for the CDR3 is TGTGCTAGTGGTTGGGGGGGCACTGAAGCTTTCTTT. It encodes CASGWGGTEAFF.

This clone was counted once. The rearrangement uses TRBV21-1 and TRBJ2-5; no check of the table's D call, TRBD1, against the DNA was made. TRBV21-1 is tagged as a pseudogene. CDR3 length equals 15 residues. The CDR3: CASTAGARFTETQYF. The CDR3 region has the DNA TGTGCCAGCACCGCTGGGGCCCGCTTCACAGAGACCCAGTACTTC.

This chain uses TRBV29-1 with TRBJ2-1; D is unclear. CDR3 size: 13 residues. CDR1 SQVTM and CDR2 ANQGSEA come from the germline V gene. V was trimmed by 7 bases and J by 2 bases, leaving 12 bases between them. As DNA, the CDR3 is TGCAGCGCTCTCTATCCTACCTACAATGAGCAGTTCTTC. This gives the protein CSALYPTYNEQFF.

This chain connects TRBV27 to TRBJ1-2, with D perhaps matching TRBD1 (6 bases). V lost 5 bases and J lost 8, with 12 bases in between. CDR3 length: 12 residues. Germline V gene sequence: CDR1 MNHEY, CDR2 SMNVEV (reference sequence). The CDR3 coding sequence is TGTGCCAGCAGTAGAGGGGGTTTCGGCTACACCTTC. Its translation is CASSRGGFGYTF.

The genes are TRBV5-6 and TRBJ1-2, with no clear D. Germline CDR1 reads SGHDT; CDR2 reads YYEEEE. V gave up 4 bases and J gave up 2 bases, with 15 bases separating them. The CDR3 is 15 residues long. The CDR3 nucleotides are TGTGCCAGCAGCCCGAGGCGGGGTGGGAACTATGGCTACACCTTC. Protein: CASSPRRGGNYGYTF.

The chain has TRBV5-1 and TRBJ1-1, with D possibly matching TRBD1 (5 bases). Germline CDR1 reads SGHRS; CDR2 reads YFSETQ. This CDR3 contains 13 residues. The V gene lost 6 bases and the J gene lost 3 bases, with 12 bases spanning the gap. The DNA of the CDR3 is TGCGCCAGCAATCACTGGGGGGACACTGAAGCTTTCTTT. This translates into CASNHWGDTEAFF.

This clone was seen only a few times. The chain recombines TRBV7-8 with TRBJ2-7; D ambiguous. Germline V gene data show CDR1 as SGHVS and CDR2 as FQNEAQ. The CDR3 is 15 amino acids. Trimming took off 2 bases at V and 2 bases at J, with 13 bases between the two ends. DNA for the CDR3: TGTGCCAGCAGCTTACTAACCGACGGAGCCTACGAGCAGTACTTC. Amino acid sequence: CASSLLTDGAYEQYF.

The V gene is TRBV19, the J gene TRBJ1-6; D gene ambiguous. The germline CDR1 and CDR2 sequences are LNHDA and SQIVND (reference sequence). V gave up 7 bases and J gave up 7 bases, with 17 bases separating them. The CDR3 covers 15 residues. CDR3 residues: CASTGPGSHNSPLHF. CDR3 coding DNA: TGTGCCAGTACCGGGCCTGGGAGTCACAATTCACCCCTCCACTTT.

A few counts support this clone. This sequence joins TRBV7-9 and TRBJ2-5; TRBD1 might be the D (5 bases). Germline lookup yields CDR1 SEHNR and CDR2 FQNEAQ (reference sequence). V lost 4 bases and J 2 bases, leaving 11 bases between the germline ends. CDR3 length: 14 residues. The CDR3 is CASSSRQRQETQYF. Here the CDR3 DNA reads TGTGCCAGCAGCTCTCGACAGAGGCAAGAGACCCAGTACTTC.

This clone was observed a handful of times. The chain couples TRBV6-1 to TRBJ1-1, with D unresolved. The CDR3 spans 16 residues. Germline CDR1 is MNHNS and CDR2 is SASEGT. The germline V and J ends were trimmed by 1 base and 3 bases, with 15 bases remaining between them. The CDR3 DNA reads as TGTGCCAGCAGTGAAGGGGGAGACTCGATGTACACTGAAGCTTTCTTT. Amino acids: CASSEGGDSMYTEAFF.

The chain is built from TRBV30 and TRBJ1-4; 8 bases align to TRBD1. CDR1 GTSNPN and CDR2 SVGIG come from the germline V gene (reference sequence). V dropped 1 base and J dropped 7; count of bases not matched to a gene: 5. This CDR3 contains 14 residues. The CDR3 spells CAWSADRVGEKLFF. Written as DNA, the CDR3 is TGTGCCTGGAGTGCGGACAGGGTTGGTGAAAAACTGTTTTTT.

The chain employs TRBV25-1 and TRBJ1-4, with D maybe TRBD1 (6 bases). Between the trimmed V and J ends, which lost 4 bases and 8 bases, there was a span of 17 bases. In germline, CDR1 is MGHDK, CDR2 SYGVNS. CDR3 length: 15 amino acids. Here the CDR3 DNA reads TGTGCCAGCAGTGCTCAGGGGCGATCTTGGGAAAAACTGTTTTTT. The encoded protein is CASSAQGRSWEKLFF.

The genes are TRBV15 and TRBJ2-2; 7 bases align to TRBD1. The CDR3 contains 19 residues. With V trimmed by 5 bases and J by 6 bases, 21 bases remained unmatched. Germline CDR1 LNHNV, CDR2 YYDKDF (reference sequence). CDR3 protein: CATSYGTVFFRVNPGELFF. The DNA of the CDR3 is TGTGCCACCAGCTATGGGACAGTATTTTTTAGAGTGAATCCCGGGGAGCTGTTTTTT.

The V and J genes are TRBV27 and TRBJ1-6; D gene uncertain. There are 13 residues in the CDR3. The germline CDR1 and CDR2 sequences are MNHEY and SMNVEV (reference sequence). The V end lost 6 bases, the J end lost 8 bases, and 11 bases lay between the germline ends. The CDR3 nucleotides are TGTGCCAGCAGCAACTGGGCCTATTCACCCCTCCACTTT. Its translation: CASSNWAYSPLHF.

This rearrangement joins TRBV4-3 to TRBJ2-7; 8 nucleotides align to TRBD2. Unmatched junction bases numbered 4, after V lost 1 base and J lost 2 bases. The CDR3 runs to 15 residues. CDR1 and CDR2 from the germline V gene are LGHNA and YSLEER. This CDR3 reads CASSQVRGGAYEQYF. In DNA, the CDR3 is TGCGCCAGCAGCCAAGTTCGGGGGGGGGCCTACGAGCAGTACTTC.

The chain joins TRBV4-2 to TRBJ2-7; D gene uncertain. Germline V gene sequence: CDR1 LGHNA, CDR2 YNFKEQ. This CDR3 contains 15 residues. Trimming cost V 0 bases and J 3 bases, with 12 bases left between them. This chain's CDR3 is CASSQDSVSGYEQYF. DNA of the CDR3: TGTGCCAGCAGCCAAGATAGTGTCTCAGGCTACGAGCAGTACTTC.

This clone was seen just once. The V call is TRBV7-2, the J call TRBJ1-4; D is possibly TRBD1 (5 bases). This CDR3 has 15 amino acids. Trimming pared 5 bases from V and 2 bases from J, leaving 12 bases between. Germline V gives CDR1 SGHTA, CDR2 FQGNSA. The CDR3 bases are TGTGCCAGCAGCCCTGTGACAGTTACTAATGAAAAACTGTTTTTT. Translation gives CASSPVTVTNEKLFF.